A selection of T cell receptor beta chains follows, all from one sample in a study of cytomegalovirus exposure and HLA in healthy donors. Method: immunoSEQ multiplex PCR; TCRdb's copy keeps in-frame clones and lacks some. The top ten clones hold about 0.82% of a sample with 150,000 to 200,000 clones, around 80% of them seen once. The sequencing input was PBMCs. The receptors here all came from a woman younger than 35 in good health and CMV-seronegative. CDR3s include the opening cysteine and the closing phenylalanine or tryptophan. The order of the fields is CDR3 protein, CDR3 DNA, J gene, D gene, clone size, V gene. The D gene is left open where the match is weak. Size tells how often a clone was seen (once, few, many) or the class of an expanded clone, and some rows leave it out.

CASSYYVGQGYNEQFF TGTGCCAGCAGTTACTATGTCGGACAGGGCTACAATGAGCAGTTCTTC TRBJ2-1 TRBD1 NA TRBV6-6
CASSPETRTNEKLFF TGTGCCAGCAGCCCTGAGACAAGAACTAATGAAAAACTGTTTTTT TRBJ1-4 NA NA TRBV11-3
CASSFRQGLASGANVLTF TGTGCCAGCAGCTTCCGACAGGGGCTGGCCTCTGGGGCCAACGTCCTGACTTTC TRBJ2-6 TRBD1 few TRBV7-2
CASTGTGTHSGNTIYF TGTGCCAGTACCGGGACAGGGACCCACTCTGGAAACACCATATATTTT TRBJ1-3 TRBD1 NA TRBV7-8
CASSRPGHNEQFF TGTGCCAGCAGTAGACCAGGGCACAATGAGCAGTTCTTC TRBJ2-1 NA NA TRBV6-1
CASSEDRGVYQETQYF TGTGCCAGCAGTGAGGACAGGGGAGTGTACCAAGAGACCCAGTACTTC TRBJ2-5 TRBD1 NA TRBV2
CASSLFRTAGYNEQFF TGTGCCAGCAGCTTGTTTCGGACAGCAGGCTACAATGAGCAGTTCTTC TRBJ2-1 NA NA TRBV5-6
CASNAGTSAINEQFF TGTGCCAGCAACGCCGGGACTAGCGCAATTAATGAGCAGTTCTTC TRBJ2-1 TRBD2 NA TRBV2
CASSSGLAGPLGDEQFF TGTGCTAGCAGCTCCGGACTAGCGGGCCCGCTTGGGGATGAGCAGTTCTTC TRBJ2-1 TRBD2 NA TRBV7-7
CASTPVGFDQPQHF TGTGCCAGCACCCCTGTCGGGTTTGATCAGCCCCAGCATTTT TRBJ1-5 NA NA TRBV28
CASSLPGQTISEKLFF TGTGCCAGCAGTTTACCCGGACAGACAATTAGCGAAAAACTGTTTTTT TRBJ1-4 NA NA TRBV28
CATRVARGVTYEQYF TGTGCCACCAGAGTAGCCAGGGGTGTAACCTACGAGCAGTACTTC TRBJ2-7 NA NA TRBV15
CASRSYSNQPQHF TGTGCCAGCAGATCGTATAGCAATCAGCCCCAGCATTTT TRBJ1-5 NA NA TRBV6-5